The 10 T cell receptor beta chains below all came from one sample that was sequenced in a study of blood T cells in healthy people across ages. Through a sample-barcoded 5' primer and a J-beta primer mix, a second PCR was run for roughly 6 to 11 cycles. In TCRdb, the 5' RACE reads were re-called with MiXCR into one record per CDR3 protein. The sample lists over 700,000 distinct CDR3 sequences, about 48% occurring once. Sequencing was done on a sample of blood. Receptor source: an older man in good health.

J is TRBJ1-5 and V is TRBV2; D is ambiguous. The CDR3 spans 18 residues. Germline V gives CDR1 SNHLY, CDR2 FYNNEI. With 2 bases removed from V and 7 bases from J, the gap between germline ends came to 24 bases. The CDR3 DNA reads TGTGCCAGCAGTGAAAGGGTTGTATTGCAGTCTTCAGGACAGCCCCAGCATTTT. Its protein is CASSERVVLQSSGQPQHF.

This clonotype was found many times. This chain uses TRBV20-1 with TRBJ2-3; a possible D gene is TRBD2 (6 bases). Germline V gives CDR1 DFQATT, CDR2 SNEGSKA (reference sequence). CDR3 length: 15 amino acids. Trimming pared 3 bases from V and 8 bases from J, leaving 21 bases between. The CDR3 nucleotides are TGCAGTGCTAGTCGGCAGATTCTAGGTAGCGGTACGCAGTATTTT. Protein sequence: CSASRQILGSGTQYF.

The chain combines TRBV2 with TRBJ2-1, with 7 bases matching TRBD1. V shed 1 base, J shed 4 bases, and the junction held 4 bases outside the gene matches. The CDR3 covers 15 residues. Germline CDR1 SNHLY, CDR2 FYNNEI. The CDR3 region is CASSEEGAGYNEQFF. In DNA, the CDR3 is TGTGCCAGCAGTGAAGAGGGGGCCGGGTACAATGAGCAGTTCTTC.

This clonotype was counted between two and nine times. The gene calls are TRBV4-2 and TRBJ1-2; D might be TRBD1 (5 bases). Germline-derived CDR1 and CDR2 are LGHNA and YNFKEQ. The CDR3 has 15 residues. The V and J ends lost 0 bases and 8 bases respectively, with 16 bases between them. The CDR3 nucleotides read TGTGCCAGCAGCCAAGAAGGGGCTCGGGAAGGGGGCTACACCTTC. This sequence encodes CASSQEGAREGGYTF.

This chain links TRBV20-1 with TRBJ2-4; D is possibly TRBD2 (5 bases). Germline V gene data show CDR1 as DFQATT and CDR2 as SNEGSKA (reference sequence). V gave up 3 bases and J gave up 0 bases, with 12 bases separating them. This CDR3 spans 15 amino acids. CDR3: CSASDGEIAKNIQYF. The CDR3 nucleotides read TGCAGTGCTAGCGACGGGGAAATAGCCAAAAACATTCAGTACTTC.

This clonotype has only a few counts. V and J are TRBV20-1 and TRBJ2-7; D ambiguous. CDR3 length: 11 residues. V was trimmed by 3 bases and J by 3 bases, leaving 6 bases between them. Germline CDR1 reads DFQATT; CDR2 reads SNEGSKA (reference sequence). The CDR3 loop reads CSARADYEQYF. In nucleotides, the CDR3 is TGCAGTGCTAGGGCAGACTACGAGCAGTACTTC.

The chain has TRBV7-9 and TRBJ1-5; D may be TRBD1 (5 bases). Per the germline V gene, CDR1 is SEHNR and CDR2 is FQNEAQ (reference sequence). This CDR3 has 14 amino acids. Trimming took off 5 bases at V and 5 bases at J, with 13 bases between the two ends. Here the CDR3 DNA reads TGTGCCAGCAGCCTTGACAGAACTGATCAGCCCCAGCATTTT. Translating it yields CASSLDRTDQPQHF.

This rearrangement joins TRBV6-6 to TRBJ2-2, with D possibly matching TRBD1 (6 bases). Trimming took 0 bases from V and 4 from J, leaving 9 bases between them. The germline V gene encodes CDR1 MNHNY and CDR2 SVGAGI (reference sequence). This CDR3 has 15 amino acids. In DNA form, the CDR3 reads TGTGCCAGCAGTTACTCACAGGGCCCCACCGGGGAGCTGTTTTTT. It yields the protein CASSYSQGPTGELFF.

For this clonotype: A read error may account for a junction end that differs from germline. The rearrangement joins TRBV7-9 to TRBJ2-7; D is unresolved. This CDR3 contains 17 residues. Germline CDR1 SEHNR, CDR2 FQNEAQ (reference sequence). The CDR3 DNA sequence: TGTGCCAGCAGCTTAGTTGGTTCGGGCGTGAGCTCCTACGGGCAGTACTTC. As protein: CASSLVGSGVSSYGQYF. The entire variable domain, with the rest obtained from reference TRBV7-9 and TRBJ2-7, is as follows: DTGVSQNPRHKITKRGQNVTFRCDPISEHNRLYWYRQTLGQGPEFLTYFQNEAQLEKSRLLSDRFSAERPKGSFSTLEIQRTEQGDSAMYLCASSLVGSGVSSYGQYFGPGTRLTVT.

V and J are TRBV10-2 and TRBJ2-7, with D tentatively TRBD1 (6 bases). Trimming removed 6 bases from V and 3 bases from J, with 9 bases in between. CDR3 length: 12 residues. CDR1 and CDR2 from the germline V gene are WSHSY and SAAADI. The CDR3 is CASRDSHYEQYF. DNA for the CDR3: TGCGCCAGCAGGGACAGCCACTACGAGCAGTACTTC.